The clone carrying this TCR beta chain has a count of ten or more. Its matching antigen is unknown. The data were obtained in a study of T cells in Graves' hyperthyroidism and ophthalmopathy. Overall study: The initial diagnosis was the point when peripheral blood was collected, ahead of any treatment.

General observations from the study: Most thyroid clonotypes that were expanded above 0.001 also turned up in blood. Researchers report that a 13 V-J model separated ophthalmopathy from stable hyperthyroidism.

A NOSPECS grade of at least 4, a Clinical Activity Score of at least 3 and duration under 3 months were recorded in ophthalmopathy patients. Germline CDR1 is SEHNR and CDR2 is FQNEAQ (reference sequence). Trimming left V 5 bases short and J 0 bases short, with 11 bases between. The CDR3 covers 14 residues. The investigators amplified TCR beta CDR3 regions from RNA transcripts. First-round RT-PCR with HTBI primers amplified the TCR CDR3 region. From the multiplex PCR reads, TCRdb called clonotypes with MiXCR, one entry per CDR3 protein. The sample yields 200,000 to 250,000 distinct CDR3 sequences, around 25% seen once.

Sequencing was done on a sample of blood. This chain links TRBV7-9 with TRBJ2-7, with no clear D. This sequence was found in a middle-aged woman with Graves' ophthalmopathy. The chain's CDR3 is CASSRDGLSYEQYF. DNA of the CDR3: TGTGCCAGCAGCCGAGACGGGCTCTCCTACGAGCAGTACTTC. Complete variable domain (other parts from reference TRBV7-9 and TRBJ2-7): DTGVSQNPRHKITKRGQNVTFRCDPISEHNRLYWYRQTLGQGPEFLTYFQNEAQLEKSRLLSDRFSAERPKGSFSTLEIQRTEQGDSAMYLCASSRDGLSYEQYFGPGTRLTVT.